These 14 T cell receptor beta chains were sequenced from one sample in a study of response to subunit inactivated influenza vaccine. TCRdb re-analysed the RT-PCR reads in MiXCR, keeping a single row per CDR3 protein. In the table there are 500,000 or so distinct CDR3 sequences, 16% of which are singletons. This specimen was CD4+ T cells sorted from PBMCs, taken less than 30 months after vaccination. The receptors come from a man in his fifties or sixties who received an inactivated influenza vaccine.

This clonotype has at least ten counts. V gene TRBV29-1 combines with J gene TRBJ2-6; tentative D call: TRBD1 (6 bases). This CDR3 spans 15 amino acids. V was cut by 6 bases and J by 0 bases, with 12 bases left in between. CDR1 is SQVTM, CDR2 ANQGSEA, per germline. The CDR3, as DNA: TGCAGCGTCGCAGGGGCTTTCTCTGGGGCCAACGTCCTGACTTTC. This codes for CSVAGAFSGANVLTF.

This chain connects TRBV5-1 to TRBJ2-1; D remains unclear. Germline V gene data show CDR1 as SGHRS and CDR2 as YFSETQ. The CDR3 is 15 residues long. Deletions cut 5 bases from V and 5 bases from J, with 17 bases between. CDR3 in amino acids: CASRPSNRAHNEQFF. CDR3 sequence (DNA): TGCGCCAGCAGACCGTCAAATAGGGCCCACAATGAGCAGTTCTTC. Full variable domain (rest looked up from reference TRBV5-1 and TRBJ2-1): KAGVTQTPRYLIKTRGQQVTLSCSPISGHRSVSWYQQTPGQGLQFLFEYFSETQRNKGNFPGRFSGRQFSNSRSEMNVSTLELGDSALYLCASRPSNRAHNEQFFGPGTRLTVL.

This clonotype turned up a few times. The rearrangement uses TRBV7-9 and TRBJ1-2; TRBD1 agrees at 9 bases. Germline-derived CDR1 and CDR2 are SEHNR and FQNEAQ (reference sequence). The CDR3 has 17 residues. Germline trimming cut 4 bases from V and 3 bases from J; bases unmatched to any gene: 12. The CDR3 nucleotides read TGTGCCAGCAGCTCTTGGACAGGGGCCGCCCGGGACTATGGCTACACCTTC. Its translation is CASSSWTGAARDYGYTF.

This clonotype was picked up a small number of times. V usage is TRBV19 and J usage is TRBJ1-2; D is possibly TRBD1 (5 bases). This CDR3 spans 14 amino acids. Looked up from germline, CDR1 is LNHDA and CDR2 is SQIVND (reference sequence). Between the trimmed V and J ends, which lost 3 bases and 6 bases, there was a span of 14 bases. CDR3 protein: CASSIRTRKNGYTF. In DNA, the CDR3 is TGTGCCAGTAGTATTAGGACAAGGAAGAATGGCTACACCTTC.

This clonotype was counted at least ten times. The V gene is TRBV2, the J gene TRBJ2-2; 7 bases fit TRBD1. Germline CDR1 and CDR2: SNHLY and FYNNEI. The V segment lost 6 bases and the J segment 5 bases; nucleotides outside the gene matches: 3. The CDR3 runs to 13 residues. The CDR3 protein is CASSETGTGELFF. CDR3 DNA: TGTGCCAGCAGCGAGACAGGGACCGGGGAGCTGTTTTTT.

The CDR3 DNA is TGCAGCGTTGAGAACAGGGGCTACAATGAGCAGTTCTTC. This sequence encodes CSVENRGYNEQFF. This chain joins TRBV29-1 and TRBJ2-1, with 7 nucleotides matching TRBD1. From germline, CDR1 is SQVTM and CDR2 ANQGSEA. CDR3 length equals 13 residues. Trimming took 3 bases from V and 3 from J; bases not matched to a gene: 2.

There are many counts of this clonotype. This rearrangement joins TRBV3-1 to TRBJ1-2, with D maybe TRBD1 (5 bases). This CDR3 has 13 residues. Germline values: CDR1 LGHDT, CDR2 YNNKEL (reference sequence). The V gene lost 4 bases and the J gene lost 4 bases, with 10 bases spanning the gap. In nucleotides, the CDR3 is TGTGCCAGCAGCCGGGGCGCCATCTATGGCTACACCTTC. It codes for CASSRGAIYGYTF. The full variable domain, with the rest looked up from reference TRBV3-1 and TRBJ1-2, is DTAVSQTPKYLVTQMGNDKSIKCEQNLGHDTMYWYKQDSKKFLKIMFSYNNKELIINETVPNRFSPKSPDKAHLNLHINSLELGDSAVYFCASSRGAIYGYTFGSGTRLTVV.

This clonotype came up a few times. V gene TRBV10-3 combines with J gene TRBJ2-3; TRBD2 matches 10 bases. The CDR3 sequence is 14 residues long. The germline CDR1 and CDR2 sequences are ENHRY and SYGVKD. Unmatched junction bases numbered 6, after V lost 6 bases and J lost 6 bases. CDR3 amino acids: CAISLAGAGDTQYF. CDR3 DNA: TGTGCCATCAGCCTAGCGGGAGCAGGTGATACGCAGTATTTT.

This clonotype came up a few times. V and J are TRBV4-3 and TRBJ2-5; TRBD2 matches 8 bases. Unmatched junction bases numbered 4, after V lost 4 bases and J lost 6 bases. Looked up from germline, CDR1 is LGHNA and CDR2 is YSLEER. This CDR3 is 13 amino acids long. The CDR3 spells CASSPGREKTQYF. The CDR3 nucleotides are TGCGCCAGCAGCCCCGGGAGGGAAAAGACCCAGTACTTC.

This clonotype was observed a handful of times. The DNA of the CDR3 is TGCGCCAGCAGCTCCGGGGCGCCGGACAGGATTCGCGAGCAGTACTTC. Its translation is CASSSGAPDRIREQYF. The chain recombines TRBV10-2 with TRBJ2-7, with 7 bases lining up with TRBD1. This CDR3 has 16 residues. V trimming: 6 bases; J trimming: 6 bases; junction bases outside the gene matches: 17. CDR1 and CDR2 (germline): WSHSY, SAAADI.

The DNA for the CDR3 is TGTGCCATCGGGCGGGGGGGCACCGGGGAGCTGTTTTTT. Translating gives CAIGRGGTGELFF. V and J are TRBV10-3 and TRBJ2-2, with 9 bases lining up with TRBD2. The ends lost 8 bases at V and 4 bases at J; junction bases unmatched: 2. Germline-derived CDR1 and CDR2 are ENHRY and SYGVKD. The CDR3 is 13 residues long.

J is TRBJ1-1 and V is TRBV12-3 or TRBV12-4; 10 nucleotides align to TRBD1. The V and J ends lost 6 bases and 3 bases, in that order; junction bases with no gene match: 7. The CDR3 consists of 15 residues. The CDR3 here is CASRRQGAWDTEAFF. CDR3 nucleotides: TGTGCCAGCAGAAGACAGGGGGCCTGGGACACTGAAGCTTTCTTT.

The sample holds a few counts of this clonotype. This chain joins TRBV20-1 and TRBJ1-1; D perhaps matches TRBD1 (5 bases). The CDR3 totals 13 residues. Trimming removed 3 bases at V and 2 bases at J, with 10 bases between. Germline assignment: CDR1 DFQATT and CDR2 SNEGSKA (reference sequence). The CDR3 region has the DNA TGCAGTGCTAGGTCTCAGGGAAACACTGAAGCTTTCTTT. Translation: CSARSQGNTEAFF.

The gene calls are TRBV7-2 and TRBJ1-3, with TRBD1 identical over 8 bases. The CDR3 loop spans 15 amino acids. J was trimmed by 0 bases and V by 3 bases; bases with no gene match: 1. Germline V CDR1 and CDR2: SGHTA, FQGNSA. CDR3 amino acids: CASSFQGASGNTIYF. In DNA, the CDR3 is TGTGCCAGCAGCTTTCAGGGGGCCTCTGGAAACACCATATATTTT.